This entry is about one T cell receptor (beta chain). Its target antigen remains unknown. Base quality data are lacking; no much larger clone is found one base away. Systemically healthy Caucasian individuals from Russia, 39 in total and aged roughly 6 to 100 years, were included as donors. Each donor gave 8 to 10 milliliters of peripheral blood, drawn into EDTA-treated Vacutainer tubes. PBMCs were isolated by Ficoll-Paque density-gradient centrifugation, with at least 6 million obtained per sample. Trizol reagent was used to extract total RNA from PBMCs, with at least 5 micrograms per sample. The percentages of naive CD45RAhigh/CD27high T cells were determined by flow cytometry on a PBMC aliquot from every donor. The sample comes from a study of blood T cells in healthy people across ages (dated by TCRdb to between 2015 and 2016). Regarding the research as a whole: In model experiments, roughly one uniquely barcoded TCR beta cDNA molecule per two T cells was captured by template switching. To track age-related changes in TCR beta repertoire diversity, the study relied on deep sequencing normalized with unique cDNA molecular identifiers. For two donors (one aged 18 to 29 and one aged 80 or older), the study analyzed two additional independent replicas of 1 million unique cDNA reads from the same blood draw. The donors were divided into four age groups: young (average approximately 17 years), middle-aged (approximately 42), aged (around 67) and long-lived (more than 75). To avoid experimental bias, donors of different ages were spread randomly across the sequencing lanes.

Study-level results and caveats: Observed TCR beta diversity per million T cells fell roughly linearly with age, and a significant reduction was already apparent by age around 44. Compared with the aged group, more naive CD4+ T cells, fewer expanded clones and increased TCR diversity were shown by the long-lived group, suggesting age selection. Because donor CMV infection status was unknown, age-related changes in expanded clonotypes were potentially confounded. Estimates of total diversity from one million sequenced T cells were regarded as lower bounds and underestimates. Bulk unsorted PBMC profiling prevented conclusive comparison of naive and antigen-experienced compartments. A strong correlation was found between observed TCR beta diversity and the percentage of naive T cells measured by flow cytometry.

The CDR3 runs 14 residues from the cysteine to the phenylalanine. Only the CDR3 DNA stays, 42 bases, in frame from base 1. The germline V gene (reference sequence) provides CDR1 MNHNY and CDR2 SVGAGI. V and J are trimmed by 6 bases and 6 bases, and the gene matches miss 8 bases of the junction. The library relied on 5' RACE. The listed sequencing device is Illumina HiSeq 2500. A second PCR of roughly 7 to 12 cycles was performed with a sample-barcoded 5' primer and a J-beta primer mix. A template-switch 5' adaptor carrying 12 random nucleotides introduced a unique molecular identifier onto each TCR beta cDNA molecule. At least 2.5 million CDR3-containing paired-end reads were obtained from each sample. All of the RNA was converted into first-strand cDNA using the Mint cDNA synthesis kit, with a TRBC-specific oligonucleotide serving as the primer. After uracil-DNA glycosylase treatment, a first 18-cycle PCR used universal primers M1SS and BC2_uni_R on all cDNA. The original pipeline was this. Normalization of each sample was performed by random selection of 1 million high-quality reads, each carrying a distinct molecular identifier. Reads with shared molecular identifiers were discarded instead of being binned into consensus sequences. CDR3 identification, clonotype clustering and error correction used MiTCR with a Q25 quality threshold and the strictest error-elimination algorithm. A nonparametric unseen species model using Euler transformation provided a lower-bound estimate of total TCR beta diversity. Clones were called with MiXCR by TCRdb after fastp trimmed the public reads at Q25, and only in-frame beta chains were retained. Identical CDR3 proteins give one entry, which carries the most common genes and DNA. Clone size and V and J calls follow TCRdb, not the original study. For this sample there are about 720,000 distinct CDR3 sequences; about a fifth appear just once. Of the sample, roughly 22% falls within the top ten clones.

The chain is made from TRBV6-6 and TRBJ1-2; 9 nucleotides in the junction match TRBD1. Sequenced input: blood. The clonotype comes from a man in his sixties or seventies in good health. The CDR3 region: CASRHTGGRDGYTF. Read as DNA, the sequence is TGTGCCAGCAGGCATACAGGGGGCAGGGATGGCTACACCTTC.